Listed below are T cell receptor beta chains from one sample, sequenced in a study of human T cells and chemical hapten exposure. TCRdb re-derived calls from the RACE reads in MiXCR, one entry per CDR3 protein. Here the sample spans some 100,000 distinct CDR3 sequences, roughly a tenth being singletons. The sequencing here drew on whole blood, taken in connection with sensitization to the hapten diphenylcyclopropenone (DPC). These receptors were collected from a woman aged 40 to 55 with alopecia areata. Some clones in this sample may be carry-over from other donors' samples. Each CDR3 is given with its conserved first and last residue. A D gene is named only where the DNA matches it firmly. Rows may omit the clone size; those that give it use once, few, many or a size class.

.	TRBV5-1	many	14	TRBJ2-7	CASSPGPSSYEQYF	TGCGCCAGCAGCCCGGGACCGAGCTCCTACGAGCAGTACTTC
.	TRBV5-1	.	14	TRBJ1-4	CASSQATEGEKLFF	TGCGCCAGCAGCCAGGCCACGGAGGGTGAAAAACTGTTTTTT
.	TRBV7-2	few	14	TRBJ1-2	CASSLGVRDYGYTF	TGTGCCAGCAGCTTAGGGGTGAGGGACTATGGCTACACCTTC
.	TRBV30	few	13	TRBJ2-1	CAWRESGENEQFF	TGTGCCTGGAGAGAATCAGGGGAAAATGAGCAGTTCTTC
TRBD2	TRBV29-1	.	14	TRBJ2-7	CSVIGSGTSYEQYF	TGCAGCGTTATCGGGAGCGGGACTAGTTACGAGCAGTACTTC
.	TRBV5-4	.	16	TRBJ2-2	CASSLAKGQNTGELFF	TGTGCCAGCAGCTTGGCGAAGGGCCAGAACACCGGGGAGCTGTTTTTT
TRBD1	TRBV11-2	few	15	TRBJ1-2	CASSAVTGPNYGYTF	TGTGCCAGCAGCGCAGTGACAGGGCCTAACTATGGCTACACCTTC
TRBD2	TRBV6-2/TRBV6-3	.	15	TRBJ2-1	CASSPGGEGYNEQFF	TGTGCCAGCAGCCCCGGGGGGGAGGGGTACAATGAGCAGTTCTTC
.	TRBV7-2	few	14	TRBJ2-7	CASSLEQGVDEQYF	TGTGCCAGCAGCTTAGAGCAGGGAGTCGACGAGCAGTACTTC
.	TRBV4-3	.	15	TRBJ1-2	CASSQVSGTNYGYTF	TGCGCCAGCAGCCAAGTGTCAGGAACTAACTATGGCTACACCTTC
.	TRBV25-1	few	15	TRBJ2-1	CASSEPRPGWDEQFF	TGTGCCAGCAGTGAACCCCGCCCCGGTTGGGATGAGCAGTTCTTC
.	TRBV4-3	many	14	TRBJ1-2	CASSQERQLSGYTF	TGCGCCAGCAGCCAAGAGAGACAGCTCTCTGGCTACACCTTC
.	TRBV19	many	13	TRBJ2-7	CASSKAGSYEQYF	TGTGCCAGTAGTAAGGCAGGATCCTACGAGCAGTACTTC
.	TRBV20-1	.	13	TRBJ2-7	CSLYRGGRYEQYF	TGCAGCCTGTACAGGGGGGGTCGGTACGAGCAGTACTTC
.	TRBV2	many	13	TRBJ2-5	CASSGVWTATQYF	TGTGCCAGCAGTGGCGTGTGGACCGCCACCCAGTACTTC
TRBD2	TRBV7-2	many	17	TRBJ2-3	CASSSGLAGGPRDTQYF	TGTGCCAGCAGCTCGGGACTAGCGGGGGGGCCGAGAGATACGCAGTATTTT
.	TRBV18	few	13	TRBJ2-7	CASSPLPFDEQYF	TGTGCCAGCTCACCGCTCCCGTTCGACGAGCAGTACTTC
TRBD1	TRBV12-3/TRBV12-4	few	15	TRBJ1-1	CASSIPGQGFTEAFF	TGTGCCAGCAGTATACCGGGACAGGGTTTCACTGAAGCTTTCTTT
TRBD1	TRBV12-3/TRBV12-4	few	17	TRBJ1-5	CASSLFGWTGGEQPQHF	TGTGCCAGCAGTTTATTTGGGTGGACAGGGGGCGAACAGCCCCAGCATTTT
.	TRBV6-6	few	14	TRBJ1-5	CASSYRVSNQPQHF	TGTGCCAGCAGTTACAGGGTTAGCAATCAGCCCCAGCATTTT
.	TRBV12-3/TRBV12-4	.	15	TRBJ2-1	CASAPPGLAYNEQFF	TGTGCCAGCGCCCCGCCGGGCCTTGCCTACAATGAGCAGTTCTTC
.	TRBV7-9	few	13	TRBJ2-7	CASSRWGRYEQYF	TGTGCCAGCAGCCGTTGGGGACGGTACGAGCAGTACTTC